This T cell receptor (beta chain) was retrieved from a study of T-cell reconstitution after alpha-beta-depleted transplantation in children. Study observations and caveats: A year post-transplant, T-cell counts and diversity derived mostly from newly produced T cells. Recipient T cells and thymic progenitors that survived were the source of the high TCRbeta diversity seen at day 60 in some patients. About two months after transplant, alpha-beta T cells reportedly came from several hundred expanded graft clones.

This clonotype was recorded a few times. Its antigen is unidentified. Preparation of the TCRbeta library involved a method that used unique molecular identifiers. Each CDR3 protein gets one entry after TCRdb re-called the PCR reads with MiXCR. The data contain a few hundred thousand distinct CDR3 sequences, 25% to 30% of them singletons. V shed 3 bases and J 6 bases; nucleotides not matched to a gene: 10. The CDR3 runs to 15 residues. Germline CDR1 is DFQATT and CDR2 is SNEGSKA (reference sequence). Specimen: PBMCs, collected before TCRalphabeta/CD19-depleted stem cell transplant. The clonotype originates from a boy less than two years old with Wiskott-Aldrich syndrome, due to receive a stem cell transplant. The chain has TRBV20-1 and TRBJ2-3, with 9 bases fitting TRBD2. The CDR3 spells CSASQIASGKDTQYF. The CDR3 DNA reads TGCAGTGCTAGTCAGATTGCTAGCGGGAAGGATACGCAGTATTTT.